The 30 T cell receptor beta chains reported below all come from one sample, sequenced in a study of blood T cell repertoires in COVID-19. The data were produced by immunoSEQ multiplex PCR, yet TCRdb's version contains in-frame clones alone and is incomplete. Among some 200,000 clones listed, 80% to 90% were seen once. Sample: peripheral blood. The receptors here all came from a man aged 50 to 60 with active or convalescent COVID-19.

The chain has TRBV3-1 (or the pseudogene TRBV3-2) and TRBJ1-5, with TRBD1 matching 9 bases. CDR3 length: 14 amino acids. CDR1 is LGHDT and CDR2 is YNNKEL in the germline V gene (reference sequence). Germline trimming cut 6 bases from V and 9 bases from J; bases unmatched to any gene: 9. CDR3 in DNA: TGTGCCAGCAGTCAACAGGGGGCTATGCCGCCCCAGCATTTT. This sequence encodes CASSQQGAMPPQHF.

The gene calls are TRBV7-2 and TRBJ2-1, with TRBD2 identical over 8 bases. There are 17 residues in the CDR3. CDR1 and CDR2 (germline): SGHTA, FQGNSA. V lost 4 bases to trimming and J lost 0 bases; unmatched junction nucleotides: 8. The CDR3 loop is CASSSNLRGGSYNEQFF. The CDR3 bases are TGTGCCAGCAGCTCCAATCTCCGGGGGGGCTCCTACAATGAGCAGTTCTTC.

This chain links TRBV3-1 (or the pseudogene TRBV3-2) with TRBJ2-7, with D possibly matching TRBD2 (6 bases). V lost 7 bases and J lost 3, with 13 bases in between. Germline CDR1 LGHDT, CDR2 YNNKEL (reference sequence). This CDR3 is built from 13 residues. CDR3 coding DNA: TGTGCCAGCACCCGGGGGTTGTACTACGAGCAGTACGTC. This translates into CASTRGLYYEQYV.

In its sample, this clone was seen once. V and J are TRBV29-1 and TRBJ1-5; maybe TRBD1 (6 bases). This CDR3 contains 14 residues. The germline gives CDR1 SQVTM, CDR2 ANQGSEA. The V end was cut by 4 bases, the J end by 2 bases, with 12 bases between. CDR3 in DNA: TGCAGCGTTGCCCAGGGGAGAGGCAATCAGCCCCAGCATTTT. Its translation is CSVAQGRGNQPQHF. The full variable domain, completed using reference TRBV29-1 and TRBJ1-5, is SAVISQKPSRDICQRGTSLTIQCQVDSQVTMMFWYRQQPGQSLTLIATANQGSEATYESGFVIDKFPISRPNLTFSTLTVSNMSPEDSSIYLCSVAQGRGNQPQHFGDGTRLSIL.

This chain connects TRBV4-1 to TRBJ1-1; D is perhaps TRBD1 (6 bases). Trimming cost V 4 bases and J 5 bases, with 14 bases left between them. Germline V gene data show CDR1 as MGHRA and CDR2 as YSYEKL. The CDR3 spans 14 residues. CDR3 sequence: CASSPSDSNTEAFF. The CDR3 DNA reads TGCGCCAGCAGCCCCTCGGACAGTAATACTGAAGCTTTCTTT.

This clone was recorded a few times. CDR3 region: CASSLAGQGYTEAFF. CDR3 sequence (DNA): TGTGCCAGCAGCTTAGCTGGACAGGGGTATACTGAAGCTTTCTTT. The J gene is TRBJ1-1, the V gene TRBV7-6, with 9 bases lining up with TRBD1. After removal of 0 bases from V and 5 bases from J, the junction contained 4 bases not matched to a gene. Germline loops: CDR1 SGHVS, CDR2 FNYEAQ. The CDR3 extends over 15 amino acids.

CDR3 coding DNA: TGTGCCTGGAGTGTATGGTGGGACAAGGAGAGGCCTGCAACTAATGAAAAACTGTTTTTT. Its translation is CAWSVWWDKERPATNEKLFF. The genes are TRBV30 and TRBJ1-4, with D tentatively TRBD1 (6 bases). The germline CDR1 and CDR2 sequences are GTSNPN and SVGIG (reference sequence). The length of the CDR3 is 20 residues. Trimming left V 0 bases short and J 0 bases short, with 23 bases between.

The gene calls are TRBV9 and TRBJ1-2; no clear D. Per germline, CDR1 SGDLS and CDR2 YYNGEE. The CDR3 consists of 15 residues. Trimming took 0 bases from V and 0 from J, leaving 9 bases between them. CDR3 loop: CASSVGEQPNYGYTF. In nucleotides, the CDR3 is TGTGCCAGCAGCGTAGGAGAGCAACCTAACTATGGCTACACCTTC.

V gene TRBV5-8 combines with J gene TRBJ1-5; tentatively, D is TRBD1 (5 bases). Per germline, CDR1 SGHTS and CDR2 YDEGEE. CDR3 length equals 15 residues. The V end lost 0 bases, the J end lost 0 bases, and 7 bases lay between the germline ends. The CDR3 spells CASSLEGYSNQPQHF. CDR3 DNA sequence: TGTGCCAGCAGCTTGGAGGGGTATAGCAATCAGCCCCAGCATTTT.

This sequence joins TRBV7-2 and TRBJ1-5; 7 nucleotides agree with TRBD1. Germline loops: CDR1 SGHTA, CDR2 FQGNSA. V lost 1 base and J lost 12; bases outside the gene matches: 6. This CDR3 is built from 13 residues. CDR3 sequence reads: CASSLVRQGGQHF. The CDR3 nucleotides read TGTGCCAGCAGCTTAGTACGGCAGGGGGGCCAGCATTTT.

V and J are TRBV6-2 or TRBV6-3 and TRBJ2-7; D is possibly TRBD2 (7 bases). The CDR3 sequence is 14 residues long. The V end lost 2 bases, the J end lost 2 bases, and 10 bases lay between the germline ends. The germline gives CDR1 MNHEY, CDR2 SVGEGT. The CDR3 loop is CASSYGGGAYEQYV. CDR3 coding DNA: TGTGCCAGCAGTTACGGAGGGGGGGCCTACGAGCAGTACGTC.

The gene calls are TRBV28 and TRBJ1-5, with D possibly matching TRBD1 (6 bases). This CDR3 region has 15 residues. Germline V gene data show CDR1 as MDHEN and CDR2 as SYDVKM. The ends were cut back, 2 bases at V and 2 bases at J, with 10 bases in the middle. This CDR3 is CASSLPGAGNQPQHF. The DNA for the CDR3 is TGTGCCAGCAGTTTACCAGGGGCAGGCAATCAGCCCCAGCATTTT.

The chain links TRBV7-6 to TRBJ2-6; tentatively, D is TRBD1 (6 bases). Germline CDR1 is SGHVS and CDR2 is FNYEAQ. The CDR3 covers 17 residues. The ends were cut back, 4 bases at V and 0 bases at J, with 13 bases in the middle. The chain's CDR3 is CASSYSQGFSGANVLTF. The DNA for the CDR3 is TGTGCCAGCAGCTATTCGCAGGGGTTCTCTGGGGCCAACGTCCTGACTTTC.

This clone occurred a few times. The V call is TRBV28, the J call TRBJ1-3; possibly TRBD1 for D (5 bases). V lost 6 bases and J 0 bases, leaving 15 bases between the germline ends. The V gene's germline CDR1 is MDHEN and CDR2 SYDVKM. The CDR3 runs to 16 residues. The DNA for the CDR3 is TGTGCCAGCAGCGCCCATTGGGGCAGCTCTGGAAACACCATATATTTT. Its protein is CASSAHWGSSGNTIYF.

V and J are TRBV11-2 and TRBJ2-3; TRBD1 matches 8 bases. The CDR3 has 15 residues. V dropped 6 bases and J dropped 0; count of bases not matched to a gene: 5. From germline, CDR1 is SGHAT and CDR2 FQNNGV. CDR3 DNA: TGTGCCAGCAGACGAGGGACAGGCAGCACAGATACGCAGTATTTT. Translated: CASRRGTGSTDTQYF.

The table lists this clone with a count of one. This chain's CDR3 is CSARDREKLFF. The CDR3 DNA reads as TGCAGTGCTAGAGATCGTGAAAAACTGTTTTTT. V and J are TRBV20-1 and TRBJ1-4, with D unclear. The CDR3 totals 11 residues. The V and J ends lost 0 bases and 7 bases respectively, with 3 bases between them. The V gene's germline CDR1 is DFQATT and CDR2 SNEGSKA (reference sequence).

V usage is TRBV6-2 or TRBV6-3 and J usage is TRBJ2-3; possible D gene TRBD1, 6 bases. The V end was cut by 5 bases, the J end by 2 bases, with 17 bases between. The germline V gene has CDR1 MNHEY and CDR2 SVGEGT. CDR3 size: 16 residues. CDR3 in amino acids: CASSRIDRIYTDTQYF. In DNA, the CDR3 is TGTGCCAGCAGTCGTATTGACAGGATTTACACAGATACGCAGTATTTT.

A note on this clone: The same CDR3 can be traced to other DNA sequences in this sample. Here the CDR3 DNA reads TGTGCCAGCTCACGGGCGGGAGAAGAGACCCAGTACTTC. This translates into CASSRAGEETQYF. This chain uses TRBV18 with TRBJ2-5; 7 bases agree with TRBD2. This CDR3 region has 13 residues. Trimming took 4 bases from V and 3 from J; bases not matched to a gene: 2. The germline V gene encodes CDR1 KGHSH and CDR2 LQKENI.

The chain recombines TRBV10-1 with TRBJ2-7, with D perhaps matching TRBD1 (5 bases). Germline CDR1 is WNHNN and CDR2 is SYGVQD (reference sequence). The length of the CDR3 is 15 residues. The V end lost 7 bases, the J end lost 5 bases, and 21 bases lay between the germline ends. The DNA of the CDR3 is TGCGCCAGCACCGAGACCACTCAGGGAAACAACGAGCAGTACGTC. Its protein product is CASTETTQGNNEQYV.

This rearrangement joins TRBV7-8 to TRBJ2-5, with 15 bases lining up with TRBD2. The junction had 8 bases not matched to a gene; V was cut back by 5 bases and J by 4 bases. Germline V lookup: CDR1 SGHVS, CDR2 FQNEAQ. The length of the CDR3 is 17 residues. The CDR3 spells CASSPGLAGGPRETQYF. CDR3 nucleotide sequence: TGTGCCAGCAGCCCAGGACTAGCGGGAGGGCCACGAGAGACCCAGTACTTC.

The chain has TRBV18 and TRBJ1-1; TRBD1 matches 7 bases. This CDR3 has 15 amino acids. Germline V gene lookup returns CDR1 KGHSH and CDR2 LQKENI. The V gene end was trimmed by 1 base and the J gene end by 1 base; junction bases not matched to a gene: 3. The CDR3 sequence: CASSPQGQSNTEAFF. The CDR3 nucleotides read TGTGCCAGCTCACCACAGGGACAGTCGAACACTGAAGCTTTCTTT.

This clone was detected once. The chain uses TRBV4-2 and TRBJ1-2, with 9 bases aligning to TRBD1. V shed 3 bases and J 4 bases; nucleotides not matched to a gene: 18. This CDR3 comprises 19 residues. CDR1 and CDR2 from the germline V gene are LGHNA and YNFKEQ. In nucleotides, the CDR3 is TGTGCCAGCAGCCAGCCGGGACAGGGCTCAGTCAGGACTAGCTATGGCTACACCTTC. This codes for CASSQPGQGSVRTSYGYTF.

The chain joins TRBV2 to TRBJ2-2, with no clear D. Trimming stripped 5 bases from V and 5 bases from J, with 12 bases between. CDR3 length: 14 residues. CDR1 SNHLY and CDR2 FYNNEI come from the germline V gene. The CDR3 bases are TGTGCCAGCAGTTTAATTCTCGGTACCGGGGAGCTGTTTTTT. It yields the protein CASSLILGTGELFF.

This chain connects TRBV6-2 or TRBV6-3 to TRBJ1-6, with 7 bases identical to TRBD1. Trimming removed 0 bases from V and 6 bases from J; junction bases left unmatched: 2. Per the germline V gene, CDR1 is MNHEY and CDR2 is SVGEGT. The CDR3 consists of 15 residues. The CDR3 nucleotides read TGTGCCAGCAGTTACTCGGGACAGTTTAATTCACCCCTCCACTTT. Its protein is CASSYSGQFNSPLHF.

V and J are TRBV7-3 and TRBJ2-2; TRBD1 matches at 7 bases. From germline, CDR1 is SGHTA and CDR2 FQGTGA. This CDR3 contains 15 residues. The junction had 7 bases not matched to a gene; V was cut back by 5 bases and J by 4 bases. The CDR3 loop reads CASSSSRDSTGELFF. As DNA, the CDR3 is TGTGCCAGCAGCAGCTCCCGGGACAGCACCGGGGAGCTGTTTTTT.

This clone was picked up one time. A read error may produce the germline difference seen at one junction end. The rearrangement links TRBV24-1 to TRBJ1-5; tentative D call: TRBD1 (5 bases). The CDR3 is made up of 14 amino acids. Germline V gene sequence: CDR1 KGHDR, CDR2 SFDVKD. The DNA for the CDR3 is TGTGTCACCAGTGTGGGGGGACCAAATCAGCCCCAGCATTTT. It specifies CVTSVGGPNQPQHF.

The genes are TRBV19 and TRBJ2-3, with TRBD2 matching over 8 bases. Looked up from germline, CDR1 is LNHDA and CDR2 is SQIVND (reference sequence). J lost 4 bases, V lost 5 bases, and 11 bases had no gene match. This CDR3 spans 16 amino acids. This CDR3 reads CASSFRSGGDPDTQYF. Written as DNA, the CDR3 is TGTGCCAGTAGTTTTAGATCGGGAGGGGACCCAGATACGCAGTATTTT.

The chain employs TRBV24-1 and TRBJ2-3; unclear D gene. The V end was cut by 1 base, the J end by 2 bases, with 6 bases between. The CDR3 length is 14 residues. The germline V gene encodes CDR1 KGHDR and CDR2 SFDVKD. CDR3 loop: CATSDFSLTDTQYF. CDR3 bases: TGTGCCACCAGTGATTTTTCTCTCACAGATACGCAGTATTTT.

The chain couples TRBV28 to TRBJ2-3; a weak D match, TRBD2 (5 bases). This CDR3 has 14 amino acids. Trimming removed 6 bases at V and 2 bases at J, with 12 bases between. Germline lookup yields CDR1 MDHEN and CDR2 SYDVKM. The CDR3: CASSPPGITDTQYF. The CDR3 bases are TGTGCCAGCAGCCCGCCGGGGATCACAGATACGCAGTATTTT.

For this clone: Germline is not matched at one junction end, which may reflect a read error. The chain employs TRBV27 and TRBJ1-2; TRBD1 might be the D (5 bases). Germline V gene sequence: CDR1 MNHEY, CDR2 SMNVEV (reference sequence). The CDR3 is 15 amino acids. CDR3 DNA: TGTGCCAGCAGTACGGGGTCGGGGGTTAACGATGGCTACACCTTC. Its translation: CASSTGSGVNDGYTF.